These 22 T cell receptor beta chains originate from one sample sequenced in a study of monozygotic twins with inflammatory bowel disease. TCRdb reprocessed the 5' RACE reads and stores each CDR3 protein as one record, lacking DNA. Here the sample table reports over 200,000 distinct CDR3 sequences. Sequences were obtained from blood. The receptors derive from a human donor with ulcerative colitis or Crohn's disease, or a healthy co-twin of an affected twin (not recorded which).

This sequence joins TRBV25-1 and TRBJ1-2; TCRdb designates TRBD1, a call that cannot be tested without DNA. The length of the CDR3 is 11 residues. Germline CDR1 MGHDK, CDR2 SYGVNS. Here the CDR3 reads CASGGVGGYTF.

The V and J genes are TRBV20-1 and TRBJ2-5; the TCRdb call, TRBD2, lacks DNA for checking. CDR3 size: 14 residues. Per germline, CDR1 DFQATT and CDR2 SNEGSKA (reference sequence). This chain's CDR3 is CSGRASGGQETQYF.

This chain connects TRBV20-1 to TRBJ2-5; the TRBD1 assignment by TCRdb is unverifiable without DNA. The CDR3 consists of 13 residues. Germline CDR1 and CDR2: DFQATT and SNEGSKA (reference sequence). CDR3 region: CSAPTGNWETQYF.

The V and J genes are TRBV3-1 and TRBJ2-1; TCRdb names TRBD2, which stays unverified in the absence of DNA. The CDR3 is made up of 17 amino acids. Germline V gene sequence: CDR1 LGHDT, CDR2 YNNKEL (reference sequence). The CDR3: CASSQGGQALSYNELFF.

This sequence joins TRBV5-1 and TRBJ1-2; TCRdb gives TRBD1 as the D gene, but with no DNA this cannot be confirmed. This CDR3 spans 16 amino acids. Germline CDR1 reads SGHRS; CDR2 reads YFSETQ. CDR3 residues: CASSRPGQGLKDGYTF.

The chain couples TRBV6-5 to TRBJ1-1; checking the TCRdb D call of TRBD1 is not possible without DNA. The CDR3 extends over 13 amino acids. CDR1 is MNHEY, CDR2 SVGAGI, per germline. CDR3 sequence: CASSPRGYTEAFF.

This chain links TRBV25-1 with TRBJ1-1; TCRdb indicates TRBD1, and absent DNA this call remains unverified. Germline CDR1 reads MGHDK; CDR2 reads SYGVNS. The CDR3 covers 17 residues. CDR3 in amino acids: CASSQTGTGVRYTEAFF.

V and J are TRBV3-1 and TRBJ2-7; TCRdb picks TRBD2, but there is no DNA to check that call. Looked up from germline, CDR1 is LGHDT and CDR2 is YNNKEL (reference sequence). The CDR3 is 16 residues long. CDR3: CASSQGFGREIDEQYF.

The chain carries TRBV15 and TRBJ2-7. CDR1 is LNHNV and CDR2 is YYDKDF in the germline V gene (reference sequence). This CDR3 contains 14 residues. The CDR3 is CATSRDLGSYEQYF.

The J gene is TRBJ2-1, the V gene TRBV20-1; the TCRdb D gene call, TRBD2, has no DNA to confirm it. CDR3 length equals 15 residues. The V gene's germline CDR1 is DFQATT and CDR2 SNEGSKA (reference sequence). The CDR3 here is CSADERGGTYNEQFF.

This chain connects TRBV9 to TRBJ2-7; TCRdb's assignment of TRBD1 cannot be checked, as there is no DNA. The CDR3 consists of 15 residues. CDR1 is SGDLS and CDR2 is YYNGEE in the germline V gene. CDR3: CASSVQPGPDYEQYF.

The chain joins TRBV20-1 to TRBJ2-1; TCRdb's D call, TRBD1, is unchecked because there is no DNA. The CDR3 has 14 residues. From germline, CDR1 is DFQATT and CDR2 SNEGSKA (reference sequence). This CDR3 reads CSARTTGFYNEQFF.

CDR3 sequence reads: CASSRQEGYLNTEAFF. This chain links TRBV19 with TRBJ1-1; the TRBD1 assignment by TCRdb is unverifiable without DNA. The length of the CDR3 is 16 residues. The germline V gene encodes CDR1 LNHDA and CDR2 SQIVND (reference sequence).

The CDR3 spells CATSDPRANYGYTF. This chain connects TRBV24-1 to TRBJ1-2. CDR3 length: 14 residues. Germline values: CDR1 KGHDR, CDR2 SFDVKD.

The CDR3 is CASSESYAQPQHF. J is TRBJ1-5 and V is TRBV10-1. The germline V gene encodes CDR1 WNHNN and CDR2 SYGVQD (reference sequence). The CDR3 contains 13 residues.

The chain links TRBV10-3 to TRBJ1-3. The germline CDR1 and CDR2 sequences are ENHRY and SYGVKD. The CDR3 is 18 residues long. The CDR3 spells CAISDSPGTHWPGNTIYF.

The chain carries TRBV27 and TRBJ2-3. Germline CDR1 is MNHEY and CDR2 is SMNVEV (reference sequence). This CDR3 comprises 11 residues. The CDR3 sequence is CAIGRTDTQYF.

This chain joins TRBV6-5 and TRBJ1-1. The germline V gene encodes CDR1 MNHEY and CDR2 SVGAGI. The CDR3 is 13 residues long. The CDR3 protein is CASSYQLNTEAFF.

The gene calls are TRBV18 and TRBJ2-5; as DNA is missing, the TRBD1 call by TCRdb cannot be tested. The germline V gene encodes CDR1 KGHSH and CDR2 LQKENI. The CDR3 has 15 residues. CDR3 residues: CASSLRQGAMETQYF.

This chain links TRBV29-1 with TRBJ2-2; TCRdb names TRBD1, which stays unverified in the absence of DNA. This CDR3 is 12 amino acids long. Germline loops: CDR1 SQVTM, CDR2 ANQGSEA. CDR3 protein: CSAERQTGELFF.

This rearrangement joins TRBV5-1 to TRBJ1-3; TCRdb proposes TRBD1, but this gene call is untestable without DNA. This CDR3 is built from 18 residues. Germline values: CDR1 SGHRS, CDR2 YFSETQ. The CDR3 loop reads CASSLDVPGSYSGNTIYF. Using reference TRBV5-1 and TRBJ1-3 for the parts outside the CDR3, the full variable domain is KAGVTQTPRYLIKTRGQQVTLSCSPISGHRSVSWYQQTPGQGLQFLFEYFSETQRNKGNFPGRFSGRQFSNSRSEMNVSTLELGDSALYLCASSLDVPGSYSGNTIYFGEGSWLTVV.

This chain links TRBV3-1 with TRBJ1-5. The CDR3 is made up of 15 amino acids. Germline lookup yields CDR1 LGHDT and CDR2 YNNKEL (reference sequence). CDR3 residues: CASSQGSGSNQPQHF.